This is a list of T cell receptor beta chains from one sample in a study of regulatory T cells in long-lasting Graves disease. TCRdb ran MiXCR on the multiplex PCR reads and lists one entry per CDR3 protein. The sample lists 310,000 or so distinct CDR3 sequences; less than 20% were seen once. The sequencing used peripheral blood mononuclear cells (PBMCs), collected when the disease was refractory, from a patient treated with antithyroid drugs. These receptor sequences come from a female donor with Graves disease. CDR3s include the opening cysteine and the closing phenylalanine or tryptophan. D genes are given only for firm matches. The size entry is marked missing in some rows and otherwise reads once, few, many or a size class.

D	V	J	size	CDR3	DNA
.	TRBV5-5	TRBJ2-2	few	CASIWGPRCPGELFF	TGTGCCAGCATATGGGGCCCCCGATGTCCCGGGGAGCTGTTTTTT
TRBD1	TRBV12-3/TRBV12-4	TRBJ2-5	many	CASSTRRDRGETQYF	TGTGCCAGCAGTACACGCCGGGACAGGGGAGAGACCCAGTACTTC
.	TRBV3-1	TRBJ2-7	few	CASSQSYLEQYF	TGTGCCAGCAGCCAATCTTACCTCGAGCAGTACTTC
TRBD2	TRBV20-1	TRBJ2-1	.	CSAIALAGVGNEQFF	TGCAGTGCTATAGCCTTAGCGGGGGTGGGGAATGAGCAGTTCTTC
.	TRBV5-5	TRBJ1-1	.	CASSLTGKMNTEAFF	TGTGCCAGCAGCTTGACCGGCAAAATGAACACTGAAGCTTTCTTT
.	TRBV4-1	TRBJ2-7	.	CASSQEQAYYEQYF	TGCGCCAGCAGCCAAGAACAGGCCTACTACGAGCAGTACTTC
.	TRBV6-5	TRBJ2-5	many	CASSFSQGIGETQYF	TGTGCCAGCAGTTTCTCACAGGGTATTGGGGAGACCCAGTACTTC
.	TRBV20-1	TRBJ1-5	many	CSAIAKVPHQPQHF	TGCAGTGCTATCGCCAAGGTCCCTCATCAGCCCCAGCATTTT
.	TRBV18	TRBJ2-3	.	CASSPRRGADTQYF	TGTGCCAGCTCACCACGCAGGGGAGCAGATACGCAGTATTTT
.	TRBV6-2/TRBV6-3	TRBJ1-1	.	CASSYSTAGMAFF	TGTGCCAGCAGTTACTCGACGGCGGGGATGGCTTTCTTT
.	TRBV13	TRBJ2-7	many	CASSLGPTGDPRTYEQYF	TGTGCCAGCAGCTTAGGCCCCACGGGGGACCCGCGGACCTACGAGCAGTACTTC
.	TRBV29-1	TRBJ1-5	few	CSAGQGLNQPQHF	TGCAGCGCCGGTCAGGGGCTTAATCAGCCCCAGCATTTT
.	TRBV12-3/TRBV12-4	TRBJ2-7	many	CASSFGTGTERIYEQYF	TGTGCCAGCAGTTTCGGGACCGGGACGGAGAGAATCTACGAGCAGTACTTC
.	TRBV18	TRBJ1-1	.	CASSPNLLEVNTEAFF	TGTGCCAGCTCGCCAAACCTCCTGGAAGTGAACACTGAAGCTTTCTTT
.	TRBV29-1	TRBJ2-7	many	CSVEAGTYEQYF	TGCAGCGTTGAGGCCGGAACCTACGAGCAGTACTTC
.	TRBV20-1	TRBJ1-2	.	CSAGDRGGYTF	TGCAGTGCTGGGGACCGAGGCGGCTACACCTTC
.	TRBV5-1	TRBJ2-7	few	CASRSVGRTYEQYF	TGCGCCAGCAGATCAGTAGGAAGAACCTACGAGCAGTACTTC
TRBD2	TRBV6-1	TRBJ2-7	.	CASRPGLAGLGYEQYF	TGTGCCAGCAGACCGGGACTAGCGGGACTAGGCTACGAGCAGTACTTC
.	TRBV5-1	TRBJ2-5	.	CASSLEQGRTKKTQYF	TGCGCCAGCAGCTTGGAACAGGGCCGGACCAAAAAGACCCAGTACTTC
.	TRBV5-6	TRBJ1-1	.	CASSLMPTEAFF	TGTGCCAGCAGCTTGATGCCCACTGAAGCTTTCTTT
.	TRBV6-1	TRBJ1-6	many	CASHSSGNSPLHF	TGTGCCAGCCACTCGTCCGGGAATTCACCCCTCCACTTT
.	TRBV7-9	TRBJ2-7	few	CASSSLRGPTYEQYF	TGTGCCAGCAGCTCTCTCAGGGGACCGACCTACGAGCAGTACTTC
.	TRBV20-1	TRBJ1-5	many	CSAREDNLSNQPQHF	TGCAGTGCTAGAGAGGACAATCTGAGCAATCAGCCCCAGCATTTT
.	TRBV6-2/TRBV6-3	TRBJ1-1	many	CASSFAGPMNTEAFF	TGTGCCAGCAGTTTCGCGGGCCCCATGAACACTGAAGCTTTCTTT
.	TRBV6-2/TRBV6-3	TRBJ2-4	many	CAISVGLGNIQYF	TGTGCCATCAGCGTAGGTTTGGGGAACATTCAGTACTTC
TRBD1	TRBV10-3	TRBJ1-1	.	CASYSTGGLNTEAFF	TGTGCCAGCTACTCAACAGGGGGCCTAAACACTGAAGCTTTCTTT
.	TRBV28	TRBJ2-2	.	CASSLYRDGTGELFF	TGTGCCAGCAGTTTATACCGGGACGGCACCGGGGAGCTGTTTTTT
TRBD2	TRBV7-9	TRBJ2-1	few	CASSQRLGLAGGNEQFF	TGTGCCAGCAGCCAACGCCTCGGACTAGCGGGAGGGAATGAGCAGTTCTTC
.	TRBV7-2	TRBJ1-1	.	CASSLVGGGGGTEALF	TGTGCCAGCAGCTTAGTGGGTGGCGGGGGAGGCACTGAAGCTCTCTTT
.	TRBV24-1	TRBJ1-5	.	CATSDSGSNQPQHF	TGTGCCACCAGTGATTCCGGGAGCAATCAGCCCCAGCATTTT
.	TRBV20-1	TRBJ2-7	few	CSARRDISGYEQYF	TGCAGTGCTCGGCGGGACATTTCGGGCTACGAGCAGTACTTC
TRBD1	TRBV27	TRBJ2-7	few	CASKRQGATYEQYF	TGTGCCAGCAAAAGACAGGGGGCAACCTACGAGCAGTACTTC
TRBD1	TRBV29-1	TRBJ2-7	many	CSVEREDRGSYEQYF	TGCAGCGTTGAAAGGGAGGACAGGGGCTCCTACGAGCAGTACTTC
.	TRBV10-2	TRBJ1-5	few	CASSEVRGRLPQHF	TGCGCCAGCAGTGAAGTAAGAGGAAGGCTACCCCAGCATTTT
TRBD1	TRBV11-3	TRBJ2-5	.	CASSSGTGSQETQYF	TGTGCCAGCAGCTCCGGGACAGGGTCCCAAGAGACCCAGTACTTC
.	TRBV10-3	TRBJ1-5	many	CAIRGTPDQPQHF	TGTGCCATCAGGGGAACGCCTGATCAGCCCCAGCATTTT
.	TRBV10-1	TRBJ1-2	many	CASSESGLYGYTF	TGCGCCAGCAGTGAGTCGGGCCTCTATGGCTACACCTTC
.	TRBV30	TRBJ1-5	few	CAWSRQDNQPQHF	TGTGCCTGGAGTCGACAGGACAATCAGCCCCAGCATTTT
TRBD1	TRBV18	TRBJ2-7	.	CASSQTTGPEQYF	TGTGCCAGCTCACAAACGACAGGGCCCGAGCAGTACTTC
TRBD1	TRBV29-1	TRBJ1-2	few	CSDYTGGDGYTF	TGCAGCGACTACACAGGGGGTGACGGCTACACCTTC
.	TRBV2	TRBJ1-2	many	CASSWTDQYGYTF	TGTGCCAGCAGCTGGACAGACCAGTATGGCTACACCTTC
.	TRBV29-1	TRBJ2-1	few	CSVESPGEQFF	TGCAGCGTTGAAAGCCCCGGCGAGCAGTTCTTC
TRBD2	TRBV6-5	TRBJ2-7	many	CASSYSVGTSGKYEQYF	TGTGCCAGCAGTTACTCTGTCGGGACTAGCGGGAAATACGAGCAGTACTTC
.	TRBV5-1	TRBJ1-1	.	CASSRLGGMNTEAFF	TGCGCCAGCAGCAGGCTAGGAGGAATGAACACTGAAGCTTTCTTT
TRBD1	TRBV28	TRBJ2-2	.	CASNSGQGGWELFF	TGTGCCAGCAACTCTGGACAGGGGGGGTGGGAGCTGTTTTTT
TRBD1	TRBV19	TRBJ1-2	many	CASHNPGTGDHGYTF	TGTGCCAGCCACAATCCCGGGACAGGGGACCATGGCTACACCTTC
.	TRBV12-3/TRBV12-4	TRBJ1-6	few	CASSVLGSPLHF	TGTGCCAGCAGTGTTCTGGGTTCACCCCTCCACTTT
TRBD2	TRBV6-1	TRBJ2-2	.	CASRRGRGGRAGELFF	TGTGCCAGCAGACGCGGGCGGGGGGGACGTGCCGGGGAGCTGTTTTTT
.	TRBV20-1	TRBJ1-6	many	CSARPYRETNSPLHF	TGCAGTGCTAGGCCTTACAGGGAAACGAATTCACCCCTCCACTTT
.	TRBV30	TRBJ1-4	few	CAWSHLAGVGEKLFF	TGTGCCTGGAGTCACCTTGCGGGGGTGGGCGAAAAACTGTTTTTT
.	TRBV7-2	TRBJ1-5	few	CASSLGRDHQPQHF	TGTGCCAGCAGCTTAGGCAGAGATCATCAGCCCCAGCATTTT
.	TRBV10-3	TRBJ2-5	few	CAISESDRTIQETQYF	TGTGCCATCAGTGAGTCGGATCGGACTATCCAAGAGACCCAGTACTTC
TRBD1	TRBV30	TRBJ1-4	.	CAWSQPGGEKLFF	TGTGCCTGGAGTCAGCCAGGGGGGGAAAAACTGTTTTTT
.	TRBV28	TRBJ2-7	many	CASTPDRAYEQYF	TGTGCCAGCACTCCGGACAGAGCCTACGAGCAGTACTTC
.	TRBV29-1	TRBJ1-2	many	CSVTSGANYGYTF	TGCAGCGTGACCTCCGGAGCCAACTATGGCTACACCTTC
.	TRBV19	TRBJ1-3	few	CASSIEAPGPLEVSGNTIYF	TGTGCCAGTAGTATTGAAGCCCCGGGACCGCTTGAGGTTTCTGGAAACACCATATATTTT
.	TRBV20-1	TRBJ1-4	.	CSASYGGRNEKLFF	TGCAGTGCCAGCTATGGGGGGAGAAATGAAAAACTGTTTTTT
TRBD2	TRBV7-8	TRBJ2-2	many	CASSLVAGGLVNTGELFF	TGTGCCAGCAGCTTAGTAGCGGGGGGGCTTGTTAACACCGGGGAGCTGTTTTTT
.	TRBV28	TRBJ1-1	many	CAIFERGRDAFF	TGTGCCATCTTCGAGCGGGGACGGGACGCTTTCTTT
.	TRBV2	TRBJ1-4	many	CASSGDGRNEKLFF	TGTGCCAGCAGTGGGGACGGCCGTAATGAAAAACTGTTTTTT